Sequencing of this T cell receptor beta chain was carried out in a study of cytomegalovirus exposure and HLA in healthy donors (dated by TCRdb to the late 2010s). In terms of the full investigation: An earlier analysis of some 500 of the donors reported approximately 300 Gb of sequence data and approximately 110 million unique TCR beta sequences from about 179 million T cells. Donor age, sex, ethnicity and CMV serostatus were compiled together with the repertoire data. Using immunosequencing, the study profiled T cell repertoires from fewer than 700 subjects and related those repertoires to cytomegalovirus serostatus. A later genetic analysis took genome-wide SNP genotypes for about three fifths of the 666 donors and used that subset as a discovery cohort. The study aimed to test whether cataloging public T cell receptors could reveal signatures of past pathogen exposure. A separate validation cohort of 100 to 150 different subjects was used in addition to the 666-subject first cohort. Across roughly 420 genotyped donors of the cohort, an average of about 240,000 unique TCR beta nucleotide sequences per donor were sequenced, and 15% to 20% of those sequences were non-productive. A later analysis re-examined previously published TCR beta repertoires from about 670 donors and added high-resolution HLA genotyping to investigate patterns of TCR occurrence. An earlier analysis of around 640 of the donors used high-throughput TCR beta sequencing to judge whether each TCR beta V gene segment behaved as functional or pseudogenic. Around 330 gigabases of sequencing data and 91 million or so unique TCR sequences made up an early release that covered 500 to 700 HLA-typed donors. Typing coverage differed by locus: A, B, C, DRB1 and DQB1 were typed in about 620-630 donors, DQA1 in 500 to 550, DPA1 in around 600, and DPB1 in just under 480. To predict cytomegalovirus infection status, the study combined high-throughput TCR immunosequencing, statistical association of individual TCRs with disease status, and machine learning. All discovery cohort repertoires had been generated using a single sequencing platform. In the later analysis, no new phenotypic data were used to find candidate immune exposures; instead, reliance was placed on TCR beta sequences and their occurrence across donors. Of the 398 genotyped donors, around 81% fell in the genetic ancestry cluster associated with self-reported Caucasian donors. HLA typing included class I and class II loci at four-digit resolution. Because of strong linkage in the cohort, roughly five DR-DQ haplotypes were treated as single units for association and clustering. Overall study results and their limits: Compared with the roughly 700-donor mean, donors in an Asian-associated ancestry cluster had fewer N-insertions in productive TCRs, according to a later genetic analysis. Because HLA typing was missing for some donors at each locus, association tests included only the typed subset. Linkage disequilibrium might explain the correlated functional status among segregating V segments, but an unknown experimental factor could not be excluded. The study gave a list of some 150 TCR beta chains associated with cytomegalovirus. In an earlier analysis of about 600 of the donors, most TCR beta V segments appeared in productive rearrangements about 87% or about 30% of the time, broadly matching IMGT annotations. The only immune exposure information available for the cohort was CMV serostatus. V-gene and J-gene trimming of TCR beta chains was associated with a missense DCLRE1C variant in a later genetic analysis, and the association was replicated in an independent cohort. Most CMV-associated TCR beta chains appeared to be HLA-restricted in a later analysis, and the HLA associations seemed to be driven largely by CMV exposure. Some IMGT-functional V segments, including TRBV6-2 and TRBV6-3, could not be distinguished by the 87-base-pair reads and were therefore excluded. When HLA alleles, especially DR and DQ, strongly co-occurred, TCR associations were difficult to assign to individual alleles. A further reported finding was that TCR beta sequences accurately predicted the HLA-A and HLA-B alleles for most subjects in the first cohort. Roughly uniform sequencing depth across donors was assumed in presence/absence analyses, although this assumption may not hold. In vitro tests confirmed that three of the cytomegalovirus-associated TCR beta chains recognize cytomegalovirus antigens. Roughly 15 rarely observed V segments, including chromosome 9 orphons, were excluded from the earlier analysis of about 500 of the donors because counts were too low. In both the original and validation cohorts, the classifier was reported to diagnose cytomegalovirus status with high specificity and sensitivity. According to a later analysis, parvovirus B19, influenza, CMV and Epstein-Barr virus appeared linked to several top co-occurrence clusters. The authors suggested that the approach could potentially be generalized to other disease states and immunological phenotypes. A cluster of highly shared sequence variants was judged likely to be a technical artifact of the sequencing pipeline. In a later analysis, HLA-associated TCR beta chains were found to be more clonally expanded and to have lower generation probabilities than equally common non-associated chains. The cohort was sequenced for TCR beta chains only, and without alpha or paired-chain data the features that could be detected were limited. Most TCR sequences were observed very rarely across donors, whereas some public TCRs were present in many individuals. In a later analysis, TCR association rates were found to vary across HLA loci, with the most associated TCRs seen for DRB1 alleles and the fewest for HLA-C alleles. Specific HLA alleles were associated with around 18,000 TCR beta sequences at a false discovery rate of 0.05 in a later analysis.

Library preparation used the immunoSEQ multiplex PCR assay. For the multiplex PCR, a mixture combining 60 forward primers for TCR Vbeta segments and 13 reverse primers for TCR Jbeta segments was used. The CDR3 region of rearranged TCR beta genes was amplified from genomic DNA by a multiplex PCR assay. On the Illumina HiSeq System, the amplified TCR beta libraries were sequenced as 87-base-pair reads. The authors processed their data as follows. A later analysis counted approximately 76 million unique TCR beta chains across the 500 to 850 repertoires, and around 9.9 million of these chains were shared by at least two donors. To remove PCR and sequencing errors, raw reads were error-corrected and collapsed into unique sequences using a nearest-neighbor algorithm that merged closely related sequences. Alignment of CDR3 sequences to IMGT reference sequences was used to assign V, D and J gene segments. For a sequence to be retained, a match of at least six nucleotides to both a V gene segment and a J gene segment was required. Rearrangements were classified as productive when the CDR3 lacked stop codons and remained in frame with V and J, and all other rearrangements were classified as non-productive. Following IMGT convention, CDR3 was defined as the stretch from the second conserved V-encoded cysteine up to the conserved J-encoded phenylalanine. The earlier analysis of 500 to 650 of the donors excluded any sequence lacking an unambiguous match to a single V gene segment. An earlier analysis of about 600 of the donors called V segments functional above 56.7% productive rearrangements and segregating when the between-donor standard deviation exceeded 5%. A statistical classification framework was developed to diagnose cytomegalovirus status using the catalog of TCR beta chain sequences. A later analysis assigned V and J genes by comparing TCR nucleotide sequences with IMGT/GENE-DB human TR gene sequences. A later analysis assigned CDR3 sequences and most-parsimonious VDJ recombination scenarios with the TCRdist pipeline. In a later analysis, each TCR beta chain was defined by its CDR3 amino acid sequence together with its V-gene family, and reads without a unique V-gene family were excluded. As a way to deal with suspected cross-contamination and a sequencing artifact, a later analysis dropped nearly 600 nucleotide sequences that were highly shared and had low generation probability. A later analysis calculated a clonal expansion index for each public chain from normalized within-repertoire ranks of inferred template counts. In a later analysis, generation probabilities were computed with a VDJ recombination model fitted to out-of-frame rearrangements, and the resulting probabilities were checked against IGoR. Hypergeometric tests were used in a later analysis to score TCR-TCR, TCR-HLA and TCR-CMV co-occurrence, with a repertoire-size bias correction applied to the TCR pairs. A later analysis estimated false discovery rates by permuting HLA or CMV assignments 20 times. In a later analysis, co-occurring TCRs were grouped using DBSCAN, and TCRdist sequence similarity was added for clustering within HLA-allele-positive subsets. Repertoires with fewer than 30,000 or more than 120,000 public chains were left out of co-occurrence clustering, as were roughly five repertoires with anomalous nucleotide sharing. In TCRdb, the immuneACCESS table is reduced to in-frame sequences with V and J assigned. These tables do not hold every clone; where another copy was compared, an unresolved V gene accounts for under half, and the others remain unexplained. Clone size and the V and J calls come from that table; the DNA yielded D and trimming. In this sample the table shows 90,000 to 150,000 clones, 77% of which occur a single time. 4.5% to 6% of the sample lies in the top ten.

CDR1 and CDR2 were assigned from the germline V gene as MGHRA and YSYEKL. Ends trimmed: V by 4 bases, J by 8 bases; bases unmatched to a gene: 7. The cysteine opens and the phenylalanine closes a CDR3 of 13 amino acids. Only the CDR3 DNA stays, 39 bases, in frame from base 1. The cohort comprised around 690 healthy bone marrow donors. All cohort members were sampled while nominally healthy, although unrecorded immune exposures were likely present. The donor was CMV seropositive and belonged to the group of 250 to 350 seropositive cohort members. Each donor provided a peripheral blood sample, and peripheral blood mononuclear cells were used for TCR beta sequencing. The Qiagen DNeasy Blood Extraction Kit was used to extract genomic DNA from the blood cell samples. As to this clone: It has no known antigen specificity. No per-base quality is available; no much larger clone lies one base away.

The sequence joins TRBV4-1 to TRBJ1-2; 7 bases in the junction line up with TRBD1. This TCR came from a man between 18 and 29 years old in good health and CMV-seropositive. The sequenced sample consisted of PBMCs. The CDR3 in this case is CASSRTGASGYTF. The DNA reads TGCGCCAGCAGCCGAACAGGGGCCTCCGGCTACACCTTC.